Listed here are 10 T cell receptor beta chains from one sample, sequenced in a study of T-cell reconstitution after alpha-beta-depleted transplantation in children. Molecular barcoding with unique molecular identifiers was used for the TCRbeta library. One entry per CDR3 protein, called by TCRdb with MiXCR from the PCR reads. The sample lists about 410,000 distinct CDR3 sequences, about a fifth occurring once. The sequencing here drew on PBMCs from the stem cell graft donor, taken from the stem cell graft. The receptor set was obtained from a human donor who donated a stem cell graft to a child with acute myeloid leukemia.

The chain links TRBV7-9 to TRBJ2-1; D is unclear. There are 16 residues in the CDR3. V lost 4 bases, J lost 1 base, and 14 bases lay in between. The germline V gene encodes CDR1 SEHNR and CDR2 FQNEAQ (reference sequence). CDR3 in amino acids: CASSSKSRRSYNEQFF. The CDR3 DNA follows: TGTGCCAGCAGCTCAAAGTCCAGGCGGTCCTACAATGAGCAGTTCTTC.

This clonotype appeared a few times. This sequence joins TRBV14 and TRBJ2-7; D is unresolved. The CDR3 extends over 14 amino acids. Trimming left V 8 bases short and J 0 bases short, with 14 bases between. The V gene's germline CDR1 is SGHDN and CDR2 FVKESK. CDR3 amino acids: CASPLARTSYEQYF. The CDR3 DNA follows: TGTGCCAGCCCTCTGGCCCGGACCTCCTACGAGCAGTACTTC.

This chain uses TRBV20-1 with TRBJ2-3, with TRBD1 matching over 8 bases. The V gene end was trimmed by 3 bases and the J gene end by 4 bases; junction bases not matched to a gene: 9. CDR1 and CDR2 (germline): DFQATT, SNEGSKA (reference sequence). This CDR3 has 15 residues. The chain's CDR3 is CSASVGQVDSDTQYF. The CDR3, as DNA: TGCAGTGCTAGCGTGGGACAGGTGGATTCAGATACGCAGTATTTT.

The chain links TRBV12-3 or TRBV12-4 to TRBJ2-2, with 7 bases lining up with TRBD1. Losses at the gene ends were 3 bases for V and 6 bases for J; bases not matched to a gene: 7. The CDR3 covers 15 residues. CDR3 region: CASSFRDSFPGELFF. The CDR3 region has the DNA TGTGCCAGCAGTTTCCGGGACAGTTTTCCCGGGGAGCTGTTTTTT.

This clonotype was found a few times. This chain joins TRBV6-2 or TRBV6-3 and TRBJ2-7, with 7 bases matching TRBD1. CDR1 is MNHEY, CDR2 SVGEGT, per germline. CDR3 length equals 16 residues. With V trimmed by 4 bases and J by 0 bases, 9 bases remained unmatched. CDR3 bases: TGTGCCAGCAGTTCCACGACAGGGCAGGCCTCCTACGAGCAGTACTTC. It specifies CASSSTTGQASYEQYF.

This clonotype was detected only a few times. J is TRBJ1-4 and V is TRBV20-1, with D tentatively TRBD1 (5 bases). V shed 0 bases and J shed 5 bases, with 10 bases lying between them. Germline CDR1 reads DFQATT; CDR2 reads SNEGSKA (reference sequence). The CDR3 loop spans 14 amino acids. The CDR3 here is CSAREPEGNEKLFF. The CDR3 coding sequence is TGCAGTGCTAGAGAGCCGGAGGGGAATGAAAAACTGTTTTTT.

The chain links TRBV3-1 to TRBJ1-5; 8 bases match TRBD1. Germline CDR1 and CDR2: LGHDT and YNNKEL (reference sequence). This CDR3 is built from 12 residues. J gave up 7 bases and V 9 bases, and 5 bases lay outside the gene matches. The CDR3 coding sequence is TGTGCCAGTCGACAGGGGTCACAGCCCCAGCATTTT. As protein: CASRQGSQPQHF. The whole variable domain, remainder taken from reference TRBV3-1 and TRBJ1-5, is DTAVSQTPKYLVTQMGNDKSIKCEQNLGHDTMYWYKQDSKKFLKIMFSYNNKELIINETVPNRFSPKSPDKAHLNLHINSLELGDSAVYFCASRQGSQPQHFGDGTRLSIL.

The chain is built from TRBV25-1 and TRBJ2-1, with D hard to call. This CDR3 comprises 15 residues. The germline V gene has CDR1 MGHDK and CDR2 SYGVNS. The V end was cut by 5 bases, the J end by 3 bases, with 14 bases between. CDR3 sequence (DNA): TGTGCCAGCAGTACGCCCGAGACGATCTACAATGAGCAGTTCTTC. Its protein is CASSTPETIYNEQFF. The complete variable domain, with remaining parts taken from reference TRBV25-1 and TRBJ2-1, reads EADIYQTPRYLVIGTGKKITLECSQTMGHDKMYWYQQDPGMELHLIHYSYGVNSTEKGDLSSESTVSRIRTEHFPLTLESARPSHTSQYLCASSTPETIYNEQFFGPGTRLTVL.

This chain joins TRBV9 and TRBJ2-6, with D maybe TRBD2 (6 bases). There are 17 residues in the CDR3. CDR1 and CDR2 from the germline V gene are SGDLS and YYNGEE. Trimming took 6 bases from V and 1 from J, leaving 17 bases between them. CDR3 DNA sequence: TGTGCCAGCACCGGAACAGGAGGGATATCTGGGGCCAACGTCCTGACTTTC. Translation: CASTGTGGISGANVLTF.

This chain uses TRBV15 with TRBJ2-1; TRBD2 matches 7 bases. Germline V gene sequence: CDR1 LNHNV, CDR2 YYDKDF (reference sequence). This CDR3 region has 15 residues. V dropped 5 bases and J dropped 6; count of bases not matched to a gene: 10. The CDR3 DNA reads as TGTGCCACCAGCTGGGGAGGGAGTCTAGGCAATGAGCAGTTCTTC. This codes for CATSWGGSLGNEQFF.